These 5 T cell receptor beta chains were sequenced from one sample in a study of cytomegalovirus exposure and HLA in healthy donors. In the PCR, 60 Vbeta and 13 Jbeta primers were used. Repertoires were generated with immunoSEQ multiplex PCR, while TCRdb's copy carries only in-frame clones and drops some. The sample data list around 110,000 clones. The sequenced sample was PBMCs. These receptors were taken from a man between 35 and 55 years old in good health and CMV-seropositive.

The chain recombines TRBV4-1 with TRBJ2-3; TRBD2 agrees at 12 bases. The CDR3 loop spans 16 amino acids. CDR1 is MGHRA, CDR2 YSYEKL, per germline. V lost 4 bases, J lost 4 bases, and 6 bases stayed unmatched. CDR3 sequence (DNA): TGCGCCAGCAGCCTCAGACTAGCGGGGGTAGCAGATACGCAGTATTTT. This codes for CASSLRLAGVADTQYF.

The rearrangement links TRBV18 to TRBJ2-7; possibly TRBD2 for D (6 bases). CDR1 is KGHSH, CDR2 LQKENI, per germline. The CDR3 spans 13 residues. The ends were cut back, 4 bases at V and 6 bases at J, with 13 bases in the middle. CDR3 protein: CASSLERVGEQYF. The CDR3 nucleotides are TGTGCCAGCTCACTGGAGCGGGTTGGCGAGCAGTACTTC.

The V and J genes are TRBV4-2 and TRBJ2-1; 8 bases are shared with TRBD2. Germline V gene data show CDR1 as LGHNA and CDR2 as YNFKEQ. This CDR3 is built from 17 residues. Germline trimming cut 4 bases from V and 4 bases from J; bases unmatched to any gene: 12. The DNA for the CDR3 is TGTGCCAGCAGCCGTAGTATAAGCGGGAGACAGTACAATGAGCAGTTCTTC. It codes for CASSRSISGRQYNEQFF.

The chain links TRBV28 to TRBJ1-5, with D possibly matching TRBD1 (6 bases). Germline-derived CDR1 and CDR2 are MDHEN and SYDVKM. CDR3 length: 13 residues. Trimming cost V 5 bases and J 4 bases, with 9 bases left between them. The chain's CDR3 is CASSIQGNQPQHF. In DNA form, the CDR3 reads TGTGCCAGCAGTATACAGGGTAATCAGCCCCAGCATTTT.

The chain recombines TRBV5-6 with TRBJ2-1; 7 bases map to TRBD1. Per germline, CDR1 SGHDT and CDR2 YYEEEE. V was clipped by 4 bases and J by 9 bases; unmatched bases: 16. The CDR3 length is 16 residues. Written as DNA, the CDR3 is TGTGCCAGCAGCCTACACGACAGGGTTGGTCTCCCTGAGCAGTTCTTC. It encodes CASSLHDRVGLPEQFF.